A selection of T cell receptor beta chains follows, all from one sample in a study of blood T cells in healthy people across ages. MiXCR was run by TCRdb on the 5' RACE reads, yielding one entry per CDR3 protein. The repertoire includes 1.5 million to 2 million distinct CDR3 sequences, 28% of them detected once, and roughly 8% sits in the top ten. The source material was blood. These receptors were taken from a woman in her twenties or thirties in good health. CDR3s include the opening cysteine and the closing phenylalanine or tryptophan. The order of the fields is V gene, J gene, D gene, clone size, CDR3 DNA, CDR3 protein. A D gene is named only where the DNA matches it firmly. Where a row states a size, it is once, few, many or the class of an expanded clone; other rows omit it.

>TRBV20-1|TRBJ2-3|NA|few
TGCAGTGCTGAACCCCCTAGCATCACAGATACGCAGTATTTT
CSAEPPSITDTQYF
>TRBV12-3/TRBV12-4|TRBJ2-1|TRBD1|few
TGTGCCAGCAGCTTACGGGGGACAGGGAACAATGAGCAGTTCTTC
CASSLRGTGNNEQFF
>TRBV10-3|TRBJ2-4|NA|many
TGTGCCATCAGTGAGAATGGGGGCCTAGCCAAAAACATTCAGTACTTC
CAISENGGLAKNIQYF
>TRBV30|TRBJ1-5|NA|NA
TGTGCCTGGAGCTTAACGGGGGGTTGGCCCCAGCATTTT
CAWSLTGGWPQHF
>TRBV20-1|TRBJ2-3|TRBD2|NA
TGCAGTGCTAGCGGGCTAGCGGGGCCCTCCGATACGCAGTATTTT
CSASGLAGPSDTQYF
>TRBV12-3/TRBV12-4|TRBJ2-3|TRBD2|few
TGTGCCAGCAGTTTAGCACTAGCGGGTGGTACGCAGTATTTT
CASSLALAGGTQYF
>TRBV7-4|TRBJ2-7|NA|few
TGTGCCAGCAGCCGTCCTGGCGGGACGACCGAGCAGTACTTC
CASSRPGGTTEQYF
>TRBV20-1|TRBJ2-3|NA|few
TGCAGTGCTATACTTGATAGCACAGATACGCAGTATTTT
CSAILDSTDTQYF
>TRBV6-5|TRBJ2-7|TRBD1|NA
TGTGCCAGCAGTCGGGACAGGAGCCGTTACGAGCAGTACTTC
CASSRDRSRYEQYF
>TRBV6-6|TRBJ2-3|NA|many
TGTGCCAGCAGTTACTCGAACCAAGATACGCAGTATTTT
CASSYSNQDTQYF
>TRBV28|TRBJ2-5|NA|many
TGTGCCAGGAGAGAGACCCAGTACTTC
CARRETQYF
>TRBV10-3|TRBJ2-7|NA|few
TGTGCCATCAGTACCTCATTTCCATCCGGGGACGAGCAGTACTTC
CAISTSFPSGDEQYF
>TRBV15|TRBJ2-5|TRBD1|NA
TGTGCCACCAGCAGAGATCCTTTTTTGACAGGGGGCCTGGAGGCCCAGTACTTC
CATSRDPFLTGGLEAQYF
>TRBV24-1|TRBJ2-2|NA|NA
TGTGCCACCAGTGATATCGACAAATTTACCGGGGAGCTGTTTTTT
CATSDIDKFTGELFF
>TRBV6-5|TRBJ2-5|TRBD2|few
TGTGCCAGCAGCCGAGGACTAGCGGGAGGGCCTGAGACCCAGTACTTC
CASSRGLAGGPETQYF
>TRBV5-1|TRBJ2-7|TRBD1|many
TGCGCCAGCAGCCCCCAGGGGGAAACCTACGAGCAGTACTTC
CASSPQGETYEQYF
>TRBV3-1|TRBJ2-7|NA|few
TGTGCCAGCAGCCAAGGGGTAGCGCTGTACGAGCAGTACTTC
CASSQGVALYEQYF
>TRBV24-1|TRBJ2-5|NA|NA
TGTGCCACCAGTGATTCTCGGGAAGCCCTCGAGACCCAGTACTTC
CATSDSREALETQYF
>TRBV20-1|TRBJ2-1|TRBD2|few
TGCAGTGCCGAAGGACTAGCGGGGGCTTACAATGAGCAGTTCTTC
CSAEGLAGAYNEQFF
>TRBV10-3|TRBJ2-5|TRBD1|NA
TGTGCCATCAGTCCGGCGACAGGGGAGACCCAGTACTTC
CAISPATGETQYF
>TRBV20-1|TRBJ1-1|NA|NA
TGCAGTGCTAGAGTACGGGGTTCGGGCACTGAAGCTTTCTTT
CSARVRGSGTEAFF
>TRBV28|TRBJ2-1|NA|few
TGTGCCAGCAGTTTATGGGGTGACCATGAGCAGTTCTTC
CASSLWGDHEQFF
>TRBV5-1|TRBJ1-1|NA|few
TGCGCCAGCAGCGCTGAATGGGACACTGAAGCTTTCTTT
CASSAEWDTEAFF
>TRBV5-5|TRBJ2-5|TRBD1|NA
TGTGCCAGCAGTTCAGGGACAGGGGGCTACAATGAGCAGTACTTC
CASSSGTGGYNEQYF
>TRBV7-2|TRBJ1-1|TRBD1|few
TGTGCCAGCAGCAATTCCAGGGGGGGGAACACTGAAGCTTTCTTT
CASSNSRGGNTEAFF
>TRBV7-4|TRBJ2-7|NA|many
TGTGCCAGCAGCTTAGGGGGGCTCCACGAGCAGTACTTC
CASSLGGLHEQYF
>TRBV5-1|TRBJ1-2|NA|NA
TGCGCCAGCAGCTCGGACGGAAACTATAGCTACACCTTC
CASSSDGNYSYTF
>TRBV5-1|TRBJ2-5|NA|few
TGTGCCAGCAGCTCAAGCGTGGGAGAGACCCAGTACTTC
CASSSSVGETQYF
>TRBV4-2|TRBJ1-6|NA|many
TGTGCCAGCAGACAGGGTTTGTCACCCCTCCACTTT
CASRQGLSPLHF
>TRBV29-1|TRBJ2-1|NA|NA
TGCAGCGTTGAAGAAGGCAGGGCAGGCGATGAGCAGTTCTTC
CSVEEGRAGDEQFF
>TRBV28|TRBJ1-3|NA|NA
TGTGCCAGCCAAAGTGGTTCGGCCTCCTCTGGAAACACCATATATTTT
CASQSGSASSGNTIYF
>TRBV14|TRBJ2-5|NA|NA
TGTGCCAGCAGCCAAAATCGGGGGACAGCCGGGACGCAAGAGACCCAGTACTTC
CASSQNRGTAGTQETQYF
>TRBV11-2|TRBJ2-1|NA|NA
TGTGCCAGCAACTTAGACAGACCAGGAAATGAGCAGTTCTTC
CASNLDRPGNEQFF
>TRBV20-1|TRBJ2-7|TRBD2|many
TGCAGTGCGCGGGGGGGACTAGCGGGAGACGGCGAGCAGTACTTC
CSARGGLAGDGEQYF
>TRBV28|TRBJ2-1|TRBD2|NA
TGTGCCAGCCTCCGGCGGGGGGGTTACAATGAGCAGTTCTTC
CASLRRGGYNEQFF
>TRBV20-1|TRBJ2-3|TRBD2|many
TGCAGTGCTAGAGATTTCCAAGCGGGAGCAGATACGCAGTATTTT
CSARDFQAGADTQYF
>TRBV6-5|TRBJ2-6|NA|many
TGTGCCAGCAGTAGATCTGGGGCCAACGTCCTGACTTTC
CASSRSGANVLTF
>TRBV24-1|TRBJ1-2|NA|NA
TGTGCCCCGGTTGTTATGTCACCGAAAAACTATGGCTACACCTTC
CAPVVMSPKNYGYTF
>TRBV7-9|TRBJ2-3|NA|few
TGTGCCAGCAGCTGGAAAGTCGGGGCAGATACGCAGTATTTT
CASSWKVGADTQYF
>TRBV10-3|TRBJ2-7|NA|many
TGTGCCATCACTCCTCGGAGCGACAGCTCCTACGAGCAGTACTTC
CAITPRSDSSYEQYF
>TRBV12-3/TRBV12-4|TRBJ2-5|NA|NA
TGTGCCAGCACCTTCAACAACGTTAGAGAGACCCAGTACTTC
CASTFNNVRETQYF
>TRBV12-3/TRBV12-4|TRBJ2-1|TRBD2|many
TGTGCCAGCAGTCCCCTAATGGGGGGACTAGCGCTACCCTCAAGCTCCTACAATGAGCAGTTCTTC
CASSPLMGGLALPSSSYNEQFF
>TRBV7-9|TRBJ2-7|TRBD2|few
TGTGCCAGCAGCCCTGGACTAGCGGGGGGGCCCCACGAGCAGTACTTC
CASSPGLAGGPHEQYF
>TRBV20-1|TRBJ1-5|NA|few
TGCAGTGCGCTCTCCCCGGGATTCAGGGGTCAGCCCCAGCATTTT
CSALSPGFRGQPQHF
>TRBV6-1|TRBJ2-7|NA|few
TGTGCCAGCAGTACGCTGGCGGGATGGACCCGCTGGGGGTACGAGCAGTACTTC
CASSTLAGWTRWGYEQYF
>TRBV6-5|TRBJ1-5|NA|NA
TGTGCCAGCAGTTACCTGGACATGAGTCGGAATCAGCCCCAGCATTTT
CASSYLDMSRNQPQHF
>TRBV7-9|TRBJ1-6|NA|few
TGTGCCAGCAGCTTAGTGAAGGCCGAGGGATCACCCCTCCACTTT
CASSLVKAEGSPLHF
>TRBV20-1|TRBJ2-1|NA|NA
TGCAGTGCCCTCCCTAATAATGAGCAGTTCTTC
CSALPNNEQFF
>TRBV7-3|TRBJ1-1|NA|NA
TGTGCCAGCAGCTTAATAGGGAGGGGCACTGAAGCTTTCTTT
CASSLIGRGTEAFF
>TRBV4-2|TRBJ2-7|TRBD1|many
TGTGCCAGCAGCCAAGAGGTCTGGTTGGAGGGACAGGGCGACTACGAGCAGTACTTC
CASSQEVWLEGQGDYEQYF